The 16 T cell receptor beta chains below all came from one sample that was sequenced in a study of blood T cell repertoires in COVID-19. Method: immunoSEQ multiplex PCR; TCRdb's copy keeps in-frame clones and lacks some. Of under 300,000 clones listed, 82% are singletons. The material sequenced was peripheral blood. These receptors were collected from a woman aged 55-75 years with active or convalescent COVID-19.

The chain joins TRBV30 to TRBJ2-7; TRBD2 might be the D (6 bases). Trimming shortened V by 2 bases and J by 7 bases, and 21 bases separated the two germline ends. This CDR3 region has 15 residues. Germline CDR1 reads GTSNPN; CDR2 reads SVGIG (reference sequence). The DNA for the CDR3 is TGTGCCTGGAGTACCCCACTAGCAGCCAAGTGGGAGCAGTACTTC. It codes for CAWSTPLAAKWEQYF. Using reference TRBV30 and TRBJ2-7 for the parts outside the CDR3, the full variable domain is SQTIHQWPATLVQPVGSPLSLECTVEGTSNPNLYWYRQAAGRGLQLLFYSVGIGQISSEVPQNLSASRPQDRQFILSSKKLLLSDSGFYLCAWSTPLAAKWEQYFGPGTRLTVT.

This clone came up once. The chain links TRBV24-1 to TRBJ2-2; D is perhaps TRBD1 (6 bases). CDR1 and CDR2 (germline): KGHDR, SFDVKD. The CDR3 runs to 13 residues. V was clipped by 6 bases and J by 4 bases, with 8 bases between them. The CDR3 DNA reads TGTGCCACCAGTACAGGGACCACCGGGGAGCTGTTTTTT. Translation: CATSTGTTGELFF.

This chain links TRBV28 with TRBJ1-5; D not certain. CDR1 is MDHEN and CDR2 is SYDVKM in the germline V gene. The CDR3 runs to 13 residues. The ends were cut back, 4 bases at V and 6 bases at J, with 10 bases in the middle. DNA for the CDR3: TGTGCCAGCAGTTCCCCCGGTGGTCAGCCCCAGCATTTT. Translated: CASSSPGGQPQHF. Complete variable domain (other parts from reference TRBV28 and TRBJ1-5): DVKVTQSSRYLVKRTGEKVFLECVQDMDHENMFWYRQDPGLGLRLIYFSYDVKMKEKGDIPEGYSVSREKKERFSLILESASTNQTSMYLCASSSPGGQPQHFGDGTRLSIL.

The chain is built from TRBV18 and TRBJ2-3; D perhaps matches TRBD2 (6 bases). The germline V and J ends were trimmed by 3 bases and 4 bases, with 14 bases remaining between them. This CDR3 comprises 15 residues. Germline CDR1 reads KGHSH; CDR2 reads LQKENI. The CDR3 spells CASSPGAGPPDTQYF. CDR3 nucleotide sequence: TGTGCCAGCTCACCTGGAGCGGGTCCCCCAGATACGCAGTATTTT.

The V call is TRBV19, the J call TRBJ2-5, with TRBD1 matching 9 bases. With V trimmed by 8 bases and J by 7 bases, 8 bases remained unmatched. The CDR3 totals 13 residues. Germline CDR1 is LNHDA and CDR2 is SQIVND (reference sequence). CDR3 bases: TGTGCCAGTGGGGGACAGGGTTTGGCGACCCAGTACTTC. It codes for CASGGQGLATQYF.

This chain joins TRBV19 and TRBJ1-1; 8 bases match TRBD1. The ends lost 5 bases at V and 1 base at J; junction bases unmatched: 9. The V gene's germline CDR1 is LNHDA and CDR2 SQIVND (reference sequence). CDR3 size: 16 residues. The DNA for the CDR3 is TGTGCCAGTAGTCCACCGGGACAGGACTGGAACACTGAAGCTTTCTTT. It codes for CASSPPGQDWNTEAFF.

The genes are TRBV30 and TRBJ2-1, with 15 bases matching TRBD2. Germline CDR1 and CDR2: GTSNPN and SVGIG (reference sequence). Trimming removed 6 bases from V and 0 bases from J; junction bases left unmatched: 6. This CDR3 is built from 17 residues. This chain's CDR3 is CACSGLAGGSSYNEQFF. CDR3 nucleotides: TGTGCCTGCTCGGGACTAGCGGGGGGAAGCTCCTACAATGAGCAGTTCTTC.

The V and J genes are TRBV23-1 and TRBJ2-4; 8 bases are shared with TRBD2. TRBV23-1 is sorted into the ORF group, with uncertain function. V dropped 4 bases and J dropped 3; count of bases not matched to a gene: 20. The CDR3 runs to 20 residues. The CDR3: CASSPFQRGTRPIGKNIQYF. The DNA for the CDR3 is TGCGCCAGCAGTCCCTTCCAGCGGGGGACACGCCCGATTGGCAAAAACATTCAGTACTTC.

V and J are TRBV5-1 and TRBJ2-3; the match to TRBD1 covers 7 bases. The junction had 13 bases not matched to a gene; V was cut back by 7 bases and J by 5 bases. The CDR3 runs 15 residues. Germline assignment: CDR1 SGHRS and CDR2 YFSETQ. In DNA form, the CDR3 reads TGCGCCAGCCAACTTGAAAGGGGGCTCCTAGATACGCAGTATTTT. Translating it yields CASQLERGLLDTQYF.

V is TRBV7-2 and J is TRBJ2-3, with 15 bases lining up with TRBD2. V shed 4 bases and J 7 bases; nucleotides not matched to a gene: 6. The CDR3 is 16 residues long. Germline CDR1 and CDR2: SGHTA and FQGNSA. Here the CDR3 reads CASSSGLAGGGNTQYF. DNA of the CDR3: TGTGCCAGCAGCTCGGGACTAGCGGGGGGTGGGAATACGCAGTATTTT.

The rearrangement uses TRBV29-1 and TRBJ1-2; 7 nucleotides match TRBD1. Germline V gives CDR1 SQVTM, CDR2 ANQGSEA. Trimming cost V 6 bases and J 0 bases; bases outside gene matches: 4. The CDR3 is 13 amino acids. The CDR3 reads CSVWDRANYGYTF. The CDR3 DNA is TGCAGCGTCTGGGACAGAGCTAACTATGGCTACACCTTC.

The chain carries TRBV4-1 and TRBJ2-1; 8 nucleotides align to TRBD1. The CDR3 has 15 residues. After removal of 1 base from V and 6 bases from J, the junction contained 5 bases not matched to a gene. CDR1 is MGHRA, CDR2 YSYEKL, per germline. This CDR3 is CASSQGSTGGNEQFF. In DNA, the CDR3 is TGCGCCAGCAGCCAAGGGAGCACAGGGGGCAATGAGCAGTTCTTC.

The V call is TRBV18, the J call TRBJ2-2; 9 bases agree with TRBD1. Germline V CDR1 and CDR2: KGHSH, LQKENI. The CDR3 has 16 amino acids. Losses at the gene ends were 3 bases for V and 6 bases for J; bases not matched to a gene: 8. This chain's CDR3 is CASSPRTGDGSGELFF. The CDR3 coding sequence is TGTGCCAGCTCACCCCGGACAGGGGACGGCTCCGGGGAGCTGTTTTTT.

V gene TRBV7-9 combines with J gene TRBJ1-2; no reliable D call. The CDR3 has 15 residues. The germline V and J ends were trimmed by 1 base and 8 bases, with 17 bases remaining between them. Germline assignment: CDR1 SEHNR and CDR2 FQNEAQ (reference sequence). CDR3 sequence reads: CASSLDYHRMNGYTF. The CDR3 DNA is TGTGCCAGCAGCTTAGATTACCACAGAATGAACGGCTACACCTTC.

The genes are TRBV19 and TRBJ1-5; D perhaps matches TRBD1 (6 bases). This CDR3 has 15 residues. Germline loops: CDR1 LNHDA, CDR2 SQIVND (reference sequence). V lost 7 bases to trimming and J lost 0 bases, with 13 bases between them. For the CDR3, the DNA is TGTGCCAGTACCAGAACGACAGGTAGCAATCAGCCCCAGCATTTT. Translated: CASTRTTGSNQPQHF.

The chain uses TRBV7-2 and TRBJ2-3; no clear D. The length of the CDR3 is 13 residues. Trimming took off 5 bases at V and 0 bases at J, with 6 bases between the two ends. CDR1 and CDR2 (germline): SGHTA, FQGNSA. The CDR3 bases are TGTGCCAGCAGCGGCCAGAGCACAGATACGCAGTATTTT. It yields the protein CASSGQSTDTQYF.